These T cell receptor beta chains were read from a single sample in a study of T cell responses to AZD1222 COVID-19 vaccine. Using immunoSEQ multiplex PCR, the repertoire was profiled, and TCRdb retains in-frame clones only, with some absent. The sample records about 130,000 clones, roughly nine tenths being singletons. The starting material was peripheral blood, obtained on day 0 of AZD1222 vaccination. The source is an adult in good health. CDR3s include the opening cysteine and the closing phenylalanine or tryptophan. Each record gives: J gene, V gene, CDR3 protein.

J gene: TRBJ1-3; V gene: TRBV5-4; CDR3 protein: CASSQGQGAPGGNTIYF
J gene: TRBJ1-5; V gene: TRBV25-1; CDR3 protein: CASSESRGINQPQHF
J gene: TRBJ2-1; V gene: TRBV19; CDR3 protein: CASSIRAAGLHEQFF
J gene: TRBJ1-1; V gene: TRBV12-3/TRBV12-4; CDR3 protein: CASSVQGEAFF
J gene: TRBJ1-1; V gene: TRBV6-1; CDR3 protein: CASSEDREMVTEAFF
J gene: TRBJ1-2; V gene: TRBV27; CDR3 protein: CASSFASSLGTWHGYTF
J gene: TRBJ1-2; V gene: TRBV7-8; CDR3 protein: CASSLGGQNGYTF
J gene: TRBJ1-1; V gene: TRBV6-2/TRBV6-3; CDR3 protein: CASSYWDTEAFF
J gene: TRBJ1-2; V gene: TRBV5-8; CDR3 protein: CASSWRTGGLNYGYTF
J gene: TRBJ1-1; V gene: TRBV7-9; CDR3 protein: CASSLAPLRAFF
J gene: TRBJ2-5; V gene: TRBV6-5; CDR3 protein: CASSRGAEETQYF
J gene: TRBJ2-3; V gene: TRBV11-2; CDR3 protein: CASSLDTLAPGHTQYF
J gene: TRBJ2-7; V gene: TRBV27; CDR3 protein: CASSDGGLTAYEQYF
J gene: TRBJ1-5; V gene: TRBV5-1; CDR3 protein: CASSYRGGDQPQHF
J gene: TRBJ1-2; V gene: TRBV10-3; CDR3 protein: CAISESIWDRKGYYGYTF
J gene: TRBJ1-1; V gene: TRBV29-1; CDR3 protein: CSVHRVGGEAFF
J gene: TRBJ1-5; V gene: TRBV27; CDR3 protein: CASSFTGDQPQHF
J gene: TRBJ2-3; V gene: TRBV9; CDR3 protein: CASSLAGSTDTQYF
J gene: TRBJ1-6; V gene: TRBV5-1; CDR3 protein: CASSSGTGSGSPLHF
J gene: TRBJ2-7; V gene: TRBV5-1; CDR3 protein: CASSSLSGYSYEQYF
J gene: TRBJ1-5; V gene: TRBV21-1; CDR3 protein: CASSKIGHWERRNQPQHF
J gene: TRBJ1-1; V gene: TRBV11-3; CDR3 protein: CASSRTDEAFF
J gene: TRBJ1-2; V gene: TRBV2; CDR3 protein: CASSSQGTNYGYTF
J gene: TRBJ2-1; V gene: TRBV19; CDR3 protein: CASSIGLAGGNEQFF
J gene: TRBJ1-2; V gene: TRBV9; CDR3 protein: CASSVVTGVSGYTF
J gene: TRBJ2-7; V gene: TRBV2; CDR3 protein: CASSRGLGSSEQYF
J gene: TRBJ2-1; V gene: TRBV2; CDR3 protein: CASSEWGSGRFYNEQFF
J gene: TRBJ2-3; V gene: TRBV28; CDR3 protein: CASSSPTDTQYF
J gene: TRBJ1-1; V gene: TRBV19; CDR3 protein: CASSAVPTNEAFF
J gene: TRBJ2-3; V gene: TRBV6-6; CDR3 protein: CASSNTDTQYF
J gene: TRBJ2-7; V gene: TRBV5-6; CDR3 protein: CASSSYRTAVSYEQYF
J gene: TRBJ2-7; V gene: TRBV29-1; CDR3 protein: CSGGPSGSLYEQYF
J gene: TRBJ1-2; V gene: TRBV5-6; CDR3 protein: CASSVLGEHYGYTF